This is a list of T cell receptor beta chains from one sample in a study of cytomegalovirus exposure and HLA in healthy donors. Produced via immunoSEQ multiplex PCR; TCRdb's table is partial and in-frame only. The table shows about 140,000 clones, with roughly 79% occurring only once. Sequencing used PBMCs. The receptors stem from a young man in good health and CMV-seronegative. Each CDR3 is given with its conserved first and last residue. D genes are given only for firm matches.

V,J,D,DNA,CDR3
TRBV5-1,TRBJ2-7,TRBD1,TGCGCCAGCAGCCCCCCGACAGGGGCCTACGAGCAGTACTTC,CASSPPTGAYEQYF
TRBV11-2,TRBJ1-5,-,TGTGCCAGCAGCTTAGGTCCTTATAGCAATCAGCCCCAGCATTTT,CASSLGPYSNQPQHF
TRBV6-5,TRBJ2-3,-,TGTGCCAGCAGTTGGACAGCGATTCCTAGCACAGATACGCAGTATTTT,CASSWTAIPSTDTQYF
TRBV30,TRBJ2-7,TRBD1,TGTGCCTGGAACAGGGGCCCCTACGAGCAGTACTTC,CAWNRGPYEQYF
TRBV27,TRBJ2-2,-,TGTGCCAGCAGTCGAGTTCTTGACACCGGGGAGCTGTTTTTT,CASSRVLDTGELFF
TRBV6-6,TRBJ2-5,-,TGTGCCAGCAGTTACGGGCAGAAAGAGACCCAGTACTTC,CASSYGQKETQYF
TRBV7-9,TRBJ1-6,-,TGTGCCATCCAGTCGGGTTCACCCCTCCACTTT,CAIQSGSPLHF
TRBV7-8,TRBJ1-1,-,TGTGCCAGCAGCTTCGGTAACACTGAAGCTTTCTTT,CASSFGNTEAFF
TRBV6-5,TRBJ1-1,-,TGTGCCAGCAGTGAAGGAGGTGAGGGTGCTTTCTTT,CASSEGGEGAFF
TRBV10-1,TRBJ2-7,TRBD1,TGCGCCAGTCTCCGGGACAGGGGAGACGAGCAGTACTTC,CASLRDRGDEQYF
TRBV7-9,TRBJ1-2,-,TGTTCCAGCAGCTTGGGGGCATCCAATGGCTACACCTTC,CSSSLGASNGYTF
TRBV5-4,TRBJ1-2,-,TGTGCCAGCAGCTTCGGGGAAAACTATGGCTACACCTTC,CASSFGENYGYTF
TRBV27,TRBJ1-1,TRBD1,TGTGCCAGCAGCCCGTTGGGACAGCCAACGAACACTGAAGCTTTCTTT,CASSPLGQPTNTEAFF
TRBV19,TRBJ2-5,-,TGTGCCAGTAGTATCTCAGGACTCGGAGAGACCCAGTACTTC,CASSISGLGETQYF
TRBV27,TRBJ1-2,TRBD1,TGTGCCAGCAGGGCACCGGGACAGGGGAGGATCGGGGGCTACACCTTC,CASRAPGQGRIGGYTF
TRBV4-3,TRBJ2-6,-,TGCGCCAGCAGCAGGGGCAGGGGTTCAGGGGCCAACGTCCTGACTTTC,CASSRGRGSGANVLTF